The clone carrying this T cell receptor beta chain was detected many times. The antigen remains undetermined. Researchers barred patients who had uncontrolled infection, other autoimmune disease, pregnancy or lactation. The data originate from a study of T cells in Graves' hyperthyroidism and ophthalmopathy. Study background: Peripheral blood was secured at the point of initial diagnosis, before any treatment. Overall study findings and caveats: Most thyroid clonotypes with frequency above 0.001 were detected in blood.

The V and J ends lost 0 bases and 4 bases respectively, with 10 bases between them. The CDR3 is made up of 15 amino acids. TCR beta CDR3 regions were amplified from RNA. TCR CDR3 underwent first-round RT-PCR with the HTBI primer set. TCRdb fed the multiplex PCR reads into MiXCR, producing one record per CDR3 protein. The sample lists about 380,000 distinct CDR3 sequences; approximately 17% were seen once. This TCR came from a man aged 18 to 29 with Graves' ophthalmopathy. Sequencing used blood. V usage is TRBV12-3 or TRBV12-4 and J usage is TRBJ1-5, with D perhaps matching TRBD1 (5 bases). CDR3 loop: CASSLAGRGNQPQHF. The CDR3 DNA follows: TGTGCCAGCAGTTTAGCGGGTCGGGGGAATCAGCCCCAGCATTTT.